This TCR beta chain was recorded in a study of T cells in Graves' hyperthyroidism and ophthalmopathy (dated by TCRdb to about 2019). Broadly, across the study: Peripheral blood was sampled at the time of initial diagnosis, prior to any treatment. Thyroid tissue and blood T-cell repertoires from six Graves' hyperthyroidism patients were also compared in the study. After blood sampling, hyperthyroidism patients were treated with methimazole at a starting dose of 30 mg daily, and ophthalmopathy patients were treated with high-dose intravenous methylprednisolone. According to the paper, TCR Vbeta CDR3 sequencing was carried out on around 140 peripheral blood samples, which came from fewer than 50 ophthalmopathy, fewer than 80 hyperthyroidism and roughly 17 progressor patients. Whether ophthalmopathy could be predicted prospectively was tested in an independent validation cohort made up of some 20 hyperthyroidism patients plus 17 patients who later progressed to ophthalmopathy. For training and testing, the 95 to 100 patients in the discovery cohort were randomly divided in a 7:3 ratio. To identify distinguishing TCR V-J signatures, a discovery cohort of some 99 patients was used, comprising 43 with Graves' ophthalmopathy and 57 with stable Graves' hyperthyroidism. The paper's findings and limits, for the study overall: Ophthalmopathy was separated from stable hyperthyroidism by a 13 V-J signature model, with 85% to 90% sensitivity and roughly 81% specificity obtained in cross-validation and 80%/75% obtained in testing. Blood samples also contained most of the expanded thyroid clonotypes (frequency above 0.001), which suggests that blood repertoires may reflect thyroid immune responses. In validation, the model predicted progression to ophthalmopathy a median of approximately 6.3 months before onset, with over 55% sensitivity and around 76% specificity. No statistical method was used to set the sample size in advance, and investigators knew the group allocation.

Stable Graves' hyperthyroidism was defined as the absence of progression to ophthalmopathy over 18 months of follow-up. Hyperthyroidism patients were aged 18 to 65 years and newly diagnosed, with disease duration of less than 2 months. Exclusion was applied to patients with uncontrolled infections, other autoimmune diseases, pregnancy or lactation. Diagnoses were based on clinical symptoms, serum thyroxine and TRAb, thyroid ultrasound and orbital computed tomography. PBMCs were separated from roughly 10 ml of fresh peripheral blood using Ficoll-Paque density gradient centrifugation. Trizol reagent was used to extract total RNA, and RNA quality was then checked on an Agilent 2100 Bioanalyzer. In this sample, this clonotype turned up many times. Its antigen target is currently unknown. It has no much larger one-base neighbor in the sample; base qualities were not kept. Amplification of TCR beta CDR3 regions was carried out from RNA transcripts. The TCR CDR3 was subjected to a first round of RT-PCR using the HTBI primer set and the Qiagen OneStep RT-PCR kit. A second multiplex PCR round built the libraries, followed by size selection and purification. Paired-end sequencing of the libraries was performed with 100 bp reads on an Illumina HiSeq2000. As for the authors' bioinformatics: Raw data were processed with SOAPnuke, discarding reads with adapters, uncalled bases, mean Phred below 15, or no exact constant-primer or identifier match. COPE v1.2.5 was used to merge the high-quality paired reads, and each unique nucleotide sequence was defined as a clonotype. MiTCR v1.1 was used to align clonotypes to the IMGT TRBV, TRBD and TRBJ reference segments. Only V-J combinations with frequency above 0.0001, covering 99% to 99.2% of repertoires, were analysed. The TCS score was defined as F50 (clonal expansion) divided by E x V (chaos), with BLOSUM62-based TCRdist calculated between CDR3 peptides within each V-J. Welch's t-statistics and random forest reduced 500 to 650 V-J features to 13, which were used in a naive Bayes classifier (R e1071). Through fastp at Q25 and MiXCR, TCRdb rebuilt clones from the public reads, retaining in-frame beta chains. Rows are unified per CDR3 protein, each entry keeping the most common DNA and genes. The V and J calls were not made by the authors but by TCRdb's processing. This sample comprises under 250,000 distinct CDR3 sequences, roughly a sixth of them detected only once. The top ten clones comprise 53% of the sample.

Reading the germline V gene gives CDR1 MDHEN and CDR2 SYDVKM. V ends up 5 bases short and J 4 bases short, with an unmatched junction base count of 4. There are 14 amino acids in the CDR3, from cysteine to phenylalanine inclusive. Of all the DNA, just the CDR3 is kept, 42 bases in frame from base 1. This receptor was taken from a woman in her forties or fifties with Graves' hyperthyroidism. The receptor chain draws on TRBV28 and TRBJ2-3; a stretch of 9 junction bases matches TRBD1. The sample taken for sequencing was blood. The CDR3 protein is CASSLGQGPDTQYF. The nucleotide sequence reads TGTGCCAGCAGTCTCGGACAGGGGCCAGATACGCAGTATTTT.